Reported below is one T cell receptor (beta chain). The antigen remains unidentified. The data originate from a study of cytomegalovirus exposure and HLA in healthy donors. Study-wide results and limits: The authors considered a cluster of highly shared sequence variants likely to be a sequencing artifact. One variant, a missense change in DCLRE1C, was linked in a later analysis to TCR beta V- and J-gene trimming. Most TCR sequences proved rare, with some public TCRs found in many donors.

Between the trimmed V and J ends, which lost 3 bases and 0 bases, there was a span of 6 bases. The CDR3 has 13 amino acids. The germline CDR1 and CDR2 sequences are SGHVS and FQNEAQ. Vbeta (60) and Jbeta (13) primers were used in the PCR. Clones were sequenced by immunoSEQ multiplex PCR, and TCRdb holds only the in-frame ones, with some missing. This repertoire shows roughly 150,000 clones, 65% to 90% found once; its top ten account for about 7.1%. Sequenced material: PBMCs. The sequence was obtained from a woman in her forties or fifties in good health and CMV-seropositive. The chain employs TRBV7-8 and TRBJ2-7, with D unresolved. The CDR3 nucleotides are TGTGCCAGCAGCTTCGACATCTCCTACGAGCAGTACTTC. Residues: CASSFDISYEQYF.